This T cell receptor (beta chain) was documented in a study of blood T cell repertoires in COVID-19. Across the whole study: Material from acute and convalescent COVID-19 was sourced from the United States, Italy and Spain.

Profiled with immunoSEQ multiplex PCR; TCRdb holds only in-frame clones, not every one. The repertoire holds more than 300,000 clones, more than 75% seen once, with 1.2% in the top ten. This CDR3 spans 13 amino acids. With V trimmed by 6 bases and J by 2 bases, 1 base remained unmatched. Per the germline V gene, CDR1 is MNHEY and CDR2 is SVGAGI. This study enrolled people aged roughly 18 to 90 from about 24 US geographic areas. Recovered Cohort 3 donors showed two negative PCRs, clearance, or symptom resolution. Sample: PBMCs or T cells enriched from blood (not recorded which). The chain is built from TRBV6-5 and TRBJ2-4, with 7 bases identical to TRBD1. The TCR comes from a woman aged 18-30 years who had recovered from COVID-19. The CDR3: CASRQGTKNIQYF. CDR3 DNA: TGTGCCAGCAGACAGGGGACCAAAAACATTCAGTACTTC.